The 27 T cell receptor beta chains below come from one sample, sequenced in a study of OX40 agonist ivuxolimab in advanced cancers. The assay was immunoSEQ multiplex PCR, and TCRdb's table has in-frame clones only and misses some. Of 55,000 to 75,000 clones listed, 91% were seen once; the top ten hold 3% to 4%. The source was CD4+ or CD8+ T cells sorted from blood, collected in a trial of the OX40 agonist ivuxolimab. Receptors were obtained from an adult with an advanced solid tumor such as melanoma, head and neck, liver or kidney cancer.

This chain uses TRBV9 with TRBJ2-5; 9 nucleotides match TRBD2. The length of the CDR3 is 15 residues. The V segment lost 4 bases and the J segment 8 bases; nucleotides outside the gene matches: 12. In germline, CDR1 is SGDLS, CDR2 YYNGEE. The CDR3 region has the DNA TGTGCCAGCAGCCCCCGACTAGCGGCCCGGGATACCCAGTACTTC. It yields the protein CASSPRLAARDTQYF.

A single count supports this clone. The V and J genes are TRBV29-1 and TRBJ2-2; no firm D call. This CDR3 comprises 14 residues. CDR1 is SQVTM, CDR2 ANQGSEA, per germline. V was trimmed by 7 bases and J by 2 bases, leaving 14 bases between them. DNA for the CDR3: TGCAGCGCCCAGCACTTGGGAAACACCGGGGAGCTGTTTTTT. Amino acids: CSAQHLGNTGELFF.

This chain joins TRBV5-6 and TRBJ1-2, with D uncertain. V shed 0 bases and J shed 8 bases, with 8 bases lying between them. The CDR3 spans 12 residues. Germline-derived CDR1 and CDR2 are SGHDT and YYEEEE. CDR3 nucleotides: TGTGCCAGCAGCTTGGTAGGGAGCGGCTACACCTTC. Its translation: CASSLVGSGYTF. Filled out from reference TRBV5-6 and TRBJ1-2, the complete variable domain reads DAGVTQSPTHLIKTRGQQVTLRCSPKSGHDTVSWYQQALGQGPQFIFQYYEEEERQRGNFPDRFSGHQFPNYSSELNVNALLLGDSALYLCASSLVGSGYTFGSGTRLTVV.

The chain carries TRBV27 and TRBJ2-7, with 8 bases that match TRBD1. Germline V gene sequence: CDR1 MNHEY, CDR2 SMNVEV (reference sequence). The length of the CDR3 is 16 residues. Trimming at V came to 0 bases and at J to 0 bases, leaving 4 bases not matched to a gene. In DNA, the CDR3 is TGTGCCAGCAGTTTATCGGGACAGGTTCTCTCCTACGAGCAGTACTTC. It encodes CASSLSGQVLSYEQYF.

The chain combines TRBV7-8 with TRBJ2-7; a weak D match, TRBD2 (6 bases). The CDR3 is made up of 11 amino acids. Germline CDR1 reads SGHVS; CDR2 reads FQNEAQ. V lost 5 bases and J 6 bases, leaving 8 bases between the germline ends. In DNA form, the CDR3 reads TGTGCCAGCAGCGGGGGACTCGAGCAGTACTTC. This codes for CASSGGLEQYF.

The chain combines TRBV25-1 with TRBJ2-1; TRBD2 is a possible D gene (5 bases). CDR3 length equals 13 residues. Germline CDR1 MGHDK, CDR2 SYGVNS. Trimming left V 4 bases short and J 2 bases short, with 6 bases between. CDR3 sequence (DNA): TGTGCCAGCAGTGCGGGAACCTACAATGAGCAGTTCTTC. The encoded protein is CASSAGTYNEQFF. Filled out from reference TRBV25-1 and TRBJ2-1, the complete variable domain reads EADIYQTPRYLVIGTGKKITLECSQTMGHDKMYWYQQDPGMELHLIHYSYGVNSTEKGDLSSESTVSRIRTEHFPLTLESARPSHTSQYLCASSAGTYNEQFFGPGTRLTVL.

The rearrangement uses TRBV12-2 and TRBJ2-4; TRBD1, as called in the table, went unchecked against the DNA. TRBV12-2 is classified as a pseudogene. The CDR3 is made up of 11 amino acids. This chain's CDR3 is CASRFRAGSHF. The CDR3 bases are TGTGCAAGTCGCTTTCGGGCAGGGTCGCACTTC.

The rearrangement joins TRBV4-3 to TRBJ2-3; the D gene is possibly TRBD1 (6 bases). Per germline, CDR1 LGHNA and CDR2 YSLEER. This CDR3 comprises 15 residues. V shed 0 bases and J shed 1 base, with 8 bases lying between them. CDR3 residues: CASSQDAGGTDTQYF. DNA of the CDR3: TGCGCCAGCAGCCAAGATGCAGGGGGCACAGATACGCAGTATTTT.

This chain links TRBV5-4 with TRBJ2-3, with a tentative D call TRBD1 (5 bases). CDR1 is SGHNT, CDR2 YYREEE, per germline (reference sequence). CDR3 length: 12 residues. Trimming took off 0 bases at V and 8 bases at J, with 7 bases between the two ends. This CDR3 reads CASSLVGVTQYF. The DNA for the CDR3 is TGTGCCAGCAGCTTGGTAGGGGTTACGCAGTATTTT.

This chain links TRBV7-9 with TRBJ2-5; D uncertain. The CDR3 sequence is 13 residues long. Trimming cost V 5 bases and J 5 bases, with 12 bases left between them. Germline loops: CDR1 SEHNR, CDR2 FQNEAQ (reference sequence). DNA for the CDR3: TGTGCCAGCAGCCCCCCCTCCCGGGAGACCCAGTACTTC. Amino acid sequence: CASSPPSRETQYF.

Written as DNA, the CDR3 is TGTGCCAGCAGCCGGGGGTACAATGAGCAGTTCTTC. Translating it yields CASSRGYNEQFF. V usage is TRBV11-2 and J usage is TRBJ2-1, with D perhaps TRBD2 (6 bases). The V and J ends lost 5 bases and 4 bases respectively, with 6 bases between them. Germline values: CDR1 SGHAT, CDR2 FQNNGV. The length of the CDR3 is 12 residues.

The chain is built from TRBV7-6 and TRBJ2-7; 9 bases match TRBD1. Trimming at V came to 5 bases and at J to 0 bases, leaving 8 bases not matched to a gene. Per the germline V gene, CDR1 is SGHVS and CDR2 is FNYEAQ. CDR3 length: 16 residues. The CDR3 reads CASSTGQGFSSYEQYF. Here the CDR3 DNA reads TGTGCCAGCAGCACAGGACAGGGGTTTAGCTCCTACGAGCAGTACTTC.

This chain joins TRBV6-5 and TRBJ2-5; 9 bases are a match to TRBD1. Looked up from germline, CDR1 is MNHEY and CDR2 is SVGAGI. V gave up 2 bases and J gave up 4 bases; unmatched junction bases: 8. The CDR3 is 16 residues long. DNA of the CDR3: TGTGCCAGCAGTTACGACCTAGAGGGACAGGGAGAGACCCAGTACTTC. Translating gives CASSYDLEGQGETQYF.

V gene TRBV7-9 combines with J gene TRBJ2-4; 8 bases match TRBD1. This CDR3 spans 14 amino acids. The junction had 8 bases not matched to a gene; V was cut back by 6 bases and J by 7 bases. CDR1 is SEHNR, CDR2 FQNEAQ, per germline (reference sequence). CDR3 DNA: TGTGCCAGCAGTGAAGACAGGGGCCCGAACATTCAGTACTTC. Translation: CASSEDRGPNIQYF.

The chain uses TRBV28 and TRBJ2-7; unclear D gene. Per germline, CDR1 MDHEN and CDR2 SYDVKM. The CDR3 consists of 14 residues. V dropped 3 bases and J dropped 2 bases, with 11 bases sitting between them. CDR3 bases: TGTGCCAGCAGTTTGTTGCGCTTTACCTACGAGCAGTACTTC. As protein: CASSLLRFTYEQYF.

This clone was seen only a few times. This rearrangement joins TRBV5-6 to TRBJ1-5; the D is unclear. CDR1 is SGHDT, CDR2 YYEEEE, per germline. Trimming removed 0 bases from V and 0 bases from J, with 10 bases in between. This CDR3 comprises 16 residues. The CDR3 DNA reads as TGTGCCAGCAGCTTGGGGGGTCTTTATAGCAATCAGCCCCAGCATTTT. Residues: CASSLGGLYSNQPQHF.

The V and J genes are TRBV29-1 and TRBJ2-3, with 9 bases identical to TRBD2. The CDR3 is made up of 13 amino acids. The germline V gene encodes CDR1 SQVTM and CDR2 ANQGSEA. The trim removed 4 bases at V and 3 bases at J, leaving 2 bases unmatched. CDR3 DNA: TGCAGCGTTGTGACTAGCGGAACAGATACGCAGTATTTT. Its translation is CSVVTSGTDTQYF.

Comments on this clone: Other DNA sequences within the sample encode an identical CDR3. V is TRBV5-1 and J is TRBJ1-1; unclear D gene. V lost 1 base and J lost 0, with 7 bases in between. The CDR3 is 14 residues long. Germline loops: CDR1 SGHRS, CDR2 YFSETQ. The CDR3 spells CASSLLGMNTEAFF. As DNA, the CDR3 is TGCGCCAGCAGCTTGCTGGGAATGAACACTGAAGCTTTCTTT.

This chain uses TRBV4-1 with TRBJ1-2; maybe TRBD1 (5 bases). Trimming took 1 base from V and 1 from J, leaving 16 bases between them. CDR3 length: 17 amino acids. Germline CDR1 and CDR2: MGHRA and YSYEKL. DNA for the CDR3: TGCGCCAGCAGCCAAGTTGGGGCGGGCGGAGATAACTATGGCTACACCTTC. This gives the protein CASSQVGAGGDNYGYTF.

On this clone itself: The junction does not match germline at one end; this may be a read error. The CDR3: CASSQDPAGGGSGASVLTF. For the CDR3, the DNA is TGCGCCAGCAGCCAAGATCCGGCAGGGGGCGGCTCTGGGGCCAGCGTCCTGACTTTC. This chain connects TRBV4-3 to TRBJ2-6; 8 bases agree with TRBD1. Germline V gives CDR1 LGHNA, CDR2 YSLEER. CDR3 length: 19 amino acids.

The CDR3 DNA sequence: TGTGCCAGTAGTATGGGGAGAGCTAGCACAGATACGCAGTATTTT. It translates to CASSMGRASTDTQYF. The chain couples TRBV19 to TRBJ2-3; a possible D gene is TRBD2 (5 bases). The CDR3 runs to 15 residues. CDR1 LNHDA and CDR2 SQIVND come from the germline V gene (reference sequence). Trimming cost V 3 bases and J 0 bases, with 10 bases left between them.

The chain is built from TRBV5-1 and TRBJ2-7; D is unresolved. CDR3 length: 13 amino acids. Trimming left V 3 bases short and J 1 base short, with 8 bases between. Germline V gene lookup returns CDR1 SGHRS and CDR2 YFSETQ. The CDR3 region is CASSSDGSYEQYF. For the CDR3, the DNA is TGCGCCAGCAGCTCGGACGGATCCTACGAGCAGTACTTC.

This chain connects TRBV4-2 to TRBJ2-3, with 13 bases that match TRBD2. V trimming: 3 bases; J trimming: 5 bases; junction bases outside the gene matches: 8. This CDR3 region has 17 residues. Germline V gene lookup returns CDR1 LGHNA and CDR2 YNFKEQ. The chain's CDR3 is CASSHPKGLAGEDTQYF. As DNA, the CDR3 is TGTGCCAGCAGCCACCCTAAAGGACTAGCGGGGGAAGATACGCAGTATTTT.

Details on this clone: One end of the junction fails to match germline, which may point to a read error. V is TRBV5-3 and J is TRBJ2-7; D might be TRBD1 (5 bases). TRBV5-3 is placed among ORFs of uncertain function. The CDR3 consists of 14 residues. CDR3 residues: CASSLDTGSYEQYF. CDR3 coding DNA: TGTGCCAGCAGCTTGGATACAGGATCCTACGAGCAGTACTTC.

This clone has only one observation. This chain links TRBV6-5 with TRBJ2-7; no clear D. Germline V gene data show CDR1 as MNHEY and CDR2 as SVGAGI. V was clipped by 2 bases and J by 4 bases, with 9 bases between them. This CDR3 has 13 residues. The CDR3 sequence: CASSYPTPYEQYF. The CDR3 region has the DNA TGTGCCAGCAGTTACCCGACACCTTACGAGCAGTACTTC.

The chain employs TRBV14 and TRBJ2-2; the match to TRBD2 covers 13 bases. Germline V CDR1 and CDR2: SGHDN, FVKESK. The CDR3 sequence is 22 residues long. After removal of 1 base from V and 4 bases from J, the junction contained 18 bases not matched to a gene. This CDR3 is CASSQGRTALGLAGDPTGELFF. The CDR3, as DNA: TGTGCCAGCAGCCAAGGCCGGACAGCCTTAGGACTAGCGGGAGACCCCACCGGGGAGCTGTTTTTT.

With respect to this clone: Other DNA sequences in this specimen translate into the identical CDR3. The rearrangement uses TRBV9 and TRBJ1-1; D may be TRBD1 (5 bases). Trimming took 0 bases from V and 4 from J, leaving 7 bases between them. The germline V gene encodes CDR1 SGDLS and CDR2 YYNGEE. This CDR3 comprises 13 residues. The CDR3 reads CASSVGGATEAFF. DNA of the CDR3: TGTGCCAGCAGCGTAGGAGGGGCCACTGAAGCTTTCTTT.